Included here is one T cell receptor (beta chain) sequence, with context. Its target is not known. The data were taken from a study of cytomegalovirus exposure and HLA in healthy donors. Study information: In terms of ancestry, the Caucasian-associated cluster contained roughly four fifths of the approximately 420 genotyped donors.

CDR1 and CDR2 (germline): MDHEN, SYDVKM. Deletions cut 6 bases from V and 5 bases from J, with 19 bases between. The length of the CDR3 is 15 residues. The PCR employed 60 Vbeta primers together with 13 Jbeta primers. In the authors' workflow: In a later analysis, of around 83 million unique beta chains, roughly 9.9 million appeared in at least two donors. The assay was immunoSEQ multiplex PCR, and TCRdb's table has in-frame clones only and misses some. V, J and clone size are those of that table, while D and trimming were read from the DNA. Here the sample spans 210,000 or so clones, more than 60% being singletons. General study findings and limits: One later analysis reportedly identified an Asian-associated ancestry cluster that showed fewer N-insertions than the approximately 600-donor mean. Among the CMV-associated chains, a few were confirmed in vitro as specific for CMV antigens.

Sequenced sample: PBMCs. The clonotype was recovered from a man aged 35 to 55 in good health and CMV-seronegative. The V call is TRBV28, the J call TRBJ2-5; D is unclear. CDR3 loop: CASSPAAVGGETQYF. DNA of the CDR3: TGTGCCAGCAGCCCGGCTGCGGTCGGTGGGGAGACCCAGTACTTC.